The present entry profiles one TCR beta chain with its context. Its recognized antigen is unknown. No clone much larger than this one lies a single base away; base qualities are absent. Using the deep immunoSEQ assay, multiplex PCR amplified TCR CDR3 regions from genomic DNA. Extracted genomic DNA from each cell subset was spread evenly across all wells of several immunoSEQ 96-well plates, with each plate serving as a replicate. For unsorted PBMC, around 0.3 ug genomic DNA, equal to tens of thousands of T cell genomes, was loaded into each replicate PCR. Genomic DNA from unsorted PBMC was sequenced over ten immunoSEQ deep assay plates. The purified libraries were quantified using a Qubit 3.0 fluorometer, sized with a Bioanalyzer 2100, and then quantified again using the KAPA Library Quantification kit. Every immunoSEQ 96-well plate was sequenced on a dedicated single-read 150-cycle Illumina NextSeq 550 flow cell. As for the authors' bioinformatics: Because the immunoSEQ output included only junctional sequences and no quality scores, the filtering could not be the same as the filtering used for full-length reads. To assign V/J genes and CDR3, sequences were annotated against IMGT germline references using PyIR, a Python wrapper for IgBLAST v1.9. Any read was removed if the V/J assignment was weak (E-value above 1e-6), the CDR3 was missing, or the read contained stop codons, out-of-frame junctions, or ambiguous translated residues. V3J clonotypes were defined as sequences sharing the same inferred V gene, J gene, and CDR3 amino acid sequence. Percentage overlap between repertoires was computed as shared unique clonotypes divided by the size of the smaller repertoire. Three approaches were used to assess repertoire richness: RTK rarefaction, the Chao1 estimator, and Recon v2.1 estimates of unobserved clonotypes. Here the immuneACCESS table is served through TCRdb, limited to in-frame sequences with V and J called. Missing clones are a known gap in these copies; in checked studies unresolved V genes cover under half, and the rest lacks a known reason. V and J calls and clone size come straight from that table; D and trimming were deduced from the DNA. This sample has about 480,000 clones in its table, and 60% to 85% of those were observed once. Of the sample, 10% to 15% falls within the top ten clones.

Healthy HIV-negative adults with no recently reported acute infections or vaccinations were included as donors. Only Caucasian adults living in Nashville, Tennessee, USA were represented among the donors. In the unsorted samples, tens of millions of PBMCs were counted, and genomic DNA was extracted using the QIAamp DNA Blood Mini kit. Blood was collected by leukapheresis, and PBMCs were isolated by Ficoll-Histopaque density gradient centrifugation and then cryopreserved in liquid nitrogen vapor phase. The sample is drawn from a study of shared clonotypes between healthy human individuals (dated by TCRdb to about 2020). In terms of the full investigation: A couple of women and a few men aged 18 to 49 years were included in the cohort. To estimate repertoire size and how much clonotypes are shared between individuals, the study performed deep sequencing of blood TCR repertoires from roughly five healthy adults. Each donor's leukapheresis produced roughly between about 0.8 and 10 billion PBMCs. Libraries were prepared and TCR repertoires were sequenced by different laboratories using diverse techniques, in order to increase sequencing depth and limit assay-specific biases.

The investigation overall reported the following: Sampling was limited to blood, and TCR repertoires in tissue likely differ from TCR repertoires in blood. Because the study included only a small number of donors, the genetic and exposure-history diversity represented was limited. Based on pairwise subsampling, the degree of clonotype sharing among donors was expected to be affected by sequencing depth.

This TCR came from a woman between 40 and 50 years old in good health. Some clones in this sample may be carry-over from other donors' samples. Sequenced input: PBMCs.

Here the CDR3 is given as CSVDEAGVNYGYTF. The base sequence is TGCAGCGTTGACGAGGCGGGGGTAAACTATGGCTACACCTTC. The rearranged chain carries TRBV29-1 and TRBJ1-2, with a weak D call of TRBD1 (5 bases match). The junction shows trimming of 3 bases on V and 2 bases on J, plus 13 bases between the germline ends. From cysteine to phenylalanine, the CDR3 is 14 amino acids long. CDR3 DNA is the only sequence kept; it has 42 bases, read in frame from the first base. From the germline V gene, CDR1 is SQVTM and CDR2 is ANQGSEA. Here the CDR3 is joined to the reference TRBV29-1 and TRBJ1-2 genes, and the full variable domain is: SAVISQKPSRDICQRGTSLTIQCQVDSQVTMMFWYRQQPGQSLTLIATANQGSEATYESGFVIDKFPISRPNLTFSTLTVSNMSPEDSSIYLCSVDEAGVNYGYTFGSGTRLTVV.